This T cell receptor (beta chain) appears in the sequencing data of a study of shared clonotypes between healthy human individuals. The protocol was immunoSEQ multiplex PCR, while the TCRdb copy is restricted to in-frame clones and leaves out a portion. The data show roughly 500,000 clones, 90% to 96% seen once. General study findings and limits: Estimated richness values were generally larger in naive subsets than in memory subsets.

The CDR3 contains 11 residues. From germline, CDR1 is GTSNPN and CDR2 SVGIG (reference sequence). The ends were cut back, 0 bases at V and 9 bases at J, with 6 bases in the middle. As for this clone: Its specificity is not known.

The chain has TRBV30 and TRBJ2-1; D not resolved. Input material: naive CD4+ T cells sorted from blood. The subset denotes: CD45RA+ positively selected. The sequence was obtained from a woman aged 25 to 45 in good health. This CDR3 reads CAWSVRGEQFF. Here the CDR3 DNA reads TGTGCCTGGAGTGTACGTGGTGAGCAGTTCTTC.